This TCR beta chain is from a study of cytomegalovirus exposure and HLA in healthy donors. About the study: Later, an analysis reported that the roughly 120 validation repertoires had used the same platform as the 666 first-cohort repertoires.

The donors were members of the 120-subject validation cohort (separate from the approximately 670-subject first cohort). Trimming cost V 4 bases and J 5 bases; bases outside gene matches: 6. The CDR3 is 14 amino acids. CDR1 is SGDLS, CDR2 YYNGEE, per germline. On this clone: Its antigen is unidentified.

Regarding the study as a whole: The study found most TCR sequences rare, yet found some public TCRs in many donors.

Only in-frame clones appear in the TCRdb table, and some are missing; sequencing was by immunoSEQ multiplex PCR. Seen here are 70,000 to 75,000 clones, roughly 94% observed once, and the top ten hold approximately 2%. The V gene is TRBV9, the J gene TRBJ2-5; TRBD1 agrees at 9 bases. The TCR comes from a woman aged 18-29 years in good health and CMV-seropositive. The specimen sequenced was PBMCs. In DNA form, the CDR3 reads TGTGCCAGCAGCCCCGGGACAGGGTGGGAGACCCAGTACTTC. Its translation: CASSPGTGWETQYF.